This TCR beta chain was sequenced during a study of metastatic and nonmetastatic thyroid tumors. Findings of the study overall: The reported finding was significantly higher TCR beta diversity in malignant thyroid tumors relative to benign nodules, in blood and tumor.

This CDR3 comprises 15 residues. Germline values: CDR1 LNHDA, CDR2 SQIVND (reference sequence). V was shortened by 3 bases and J by 3 bases, with 15 bases between the two germline ends. No patient received treatment before thyroid surgery. TCRdb re-analyzed the PCR reads using MiXCR. The data show about 92,000 clones, 15% seen once. This clone was counted at least ten times. The antigen is not known. This chain connects TRBV19 to TRBJ2-7; D assignment may be TRBD1 or TRBD2 (5 bases each). The specimen was blood. The sequence was collected from a female donor with papillary thyroid cancer or a benign thyroid nodule (not recorded which). Some clones in this sample may be carry-over from other donors' samples. The CDR3 spells CASSIFGGARYEQYF. Written as DNA, the CDR3 is TGTGCCAGTAGTATCTTTGGGGGAGCCCGCTACGAGCAGTACTTC.